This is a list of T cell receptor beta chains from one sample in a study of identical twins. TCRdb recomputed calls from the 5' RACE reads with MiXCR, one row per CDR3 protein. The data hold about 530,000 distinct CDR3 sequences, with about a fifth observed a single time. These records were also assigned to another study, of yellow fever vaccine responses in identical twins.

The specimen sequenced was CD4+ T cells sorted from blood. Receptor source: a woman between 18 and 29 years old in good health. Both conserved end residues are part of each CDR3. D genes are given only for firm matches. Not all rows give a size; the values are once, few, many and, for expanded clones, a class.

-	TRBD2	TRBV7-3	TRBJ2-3	TGTGCCAGCAGTCCACCCGGGACTAGCGGGAGCCATACGCAGTATTTT	CASSPPGTSGSHTQYF
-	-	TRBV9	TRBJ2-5	TGTGCCAGCAGCCCCCAAAACCAAGAGACCCAGTACTTC	CASSPQNQETQYF
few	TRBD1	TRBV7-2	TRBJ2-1	TGTGCCAGCTGCCTCGGACAGGGGGCTTACAATGAGCAGTTCTTC	CASCLGQGAYNEQFF
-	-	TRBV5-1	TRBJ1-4	TGCGCCAGCAGCTTGGTCGGGCAGAAAGAAAAACTGTTTTTT	CASSLVGQKEKLFF
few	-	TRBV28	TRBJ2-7	TGTGCCAGCAGTTTTCCCCTGGACGTAGGCTACGAGCAGTACTTC	CASSFPLDVGYEQYF
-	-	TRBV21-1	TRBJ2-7	TGTGCCAGCAGCACCCAACCTAGATTGAGCGGGAGCTCCTACGAGCAGTACTTC	CASSTQPRLSGSSYEQYF
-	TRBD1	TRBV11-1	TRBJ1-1	TGTGCCAGCAGCCCGCTTGCCGGGACAGAAGGACCGGGTGACAGTGAAGCTTTCTTT	CASSPLAGTEGPGDSEAFF
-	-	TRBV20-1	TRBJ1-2	TGCAGTGCCCCACGAGACAGGTGGGGCTACACCTTC	CSAPRDRWGYTF
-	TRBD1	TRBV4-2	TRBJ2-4	TGTGCCAGCAGCCTCCTAGGGGACAGGGTATTGGAAAACATTCAGTACTTC	CASSLLGDRVLENIQYF
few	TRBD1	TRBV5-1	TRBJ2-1	TGCGCCAGCAGCATCGGGACAGGGGTACTGGATGAGCAGTTCTTC	CASSIGTGVLDEQFF
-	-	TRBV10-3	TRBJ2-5	TGTGCCATCAGTGAAGGGGCCAGGGAGACCCAGTACTTC	CAISEGARETQYF
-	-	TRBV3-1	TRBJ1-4	TGTGCCAGCAGCCAAAGGGGTACTGAAAAACTGTTTTTT	CASSQRGTEKLFF
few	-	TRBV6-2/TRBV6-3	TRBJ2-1	TGTGCCAGCAAGGGCAGGGGTATCTACAATGAGCAGTTCTTC	CASKGRGIYNEQFF
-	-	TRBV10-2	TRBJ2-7	TGCGCCAGCAGTGATAGGCCGCGGGGCGAGCAGTACTTC	CASSDRPRGEQYF
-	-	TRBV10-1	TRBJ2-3	TGCGCCAGCATGAGGCGTTCTCTGGATACGCAGTATTTT	CASMRRSLDTQYF
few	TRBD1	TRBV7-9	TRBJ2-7	TGTGCCAGCAGCTATGGACAGGGGTTAGGCGAGCAGTACTTC	CASSYGQGLGEQYF
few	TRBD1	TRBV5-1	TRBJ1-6	TGCGCCAGCAGCACTAGACAGGGACACGGGTCCGATAATTCACCCCTCCACTTT	CASSTRQGHGSDNSPLHF
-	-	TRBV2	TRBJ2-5	TGTGCTACCCAGGGGGGGTACCAAGAGACCCAGTACTTC	CATQGGYQETQYF
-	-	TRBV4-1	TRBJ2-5	TGCGCCAGCAGCCAAGATCCCGAAGAGACCCAGTACTTC	CASSQDPEETQYF
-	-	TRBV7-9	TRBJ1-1	TGTGCCAGCAGCCCGATAATTGAAGCTTTCTTT	CASSPIIEAFF
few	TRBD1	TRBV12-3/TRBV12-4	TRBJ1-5	TGTGCCAGCAGTTCCAATGGACAGGCTAATCAGCCCCAGCATTTT	CASSSNGQANQPQHF
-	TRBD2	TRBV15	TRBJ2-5	TGTGCCACCAGCAGAGGAAGGACTAGCGGGGGGACCGTACAAGAGACCCAGTACTTC	CATSRGRTSGGTVQETQYF
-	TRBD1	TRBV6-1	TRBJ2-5	TGTGCCAGCAGTGAGGACAGGCTCCAAGAGACCCAGTACTTC	CASSEDRLQETQYF
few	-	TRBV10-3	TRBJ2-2	TGTGCCACGATTGATGCCCTCGGGGAGCTGTTTTTT	CATIDALGELFF